Each of the 32 T cell receptor beta chains below was sequenced from the same sample in a study of spatial heterogeneity in lung cancer. TCRdb itself ran the 5' RACE reads through MiXCR, one entry per CDR3 protein. The table has 110,000 or so distinct CDR3 sequences, 9.5% to 14% seen once. Time point meaning: blood at routine non-recurrence follow-up after resection. The material was PBMCs, obtained at follow-up. The source is a female donor with early-stage non-small cell lung cancer.

This clonotype has at least ten counts. The chain employs TRBV11-2 and TRBJ2-2; a weak D match, TRBD2 (5 bases). The CDR3 spans 12 residues. V gave up 8 bases and J gave up 1 base, with 5 bases separating them. From germline, CDR1 is SGHAT and CDR2 FQNNGV. CDR3 coding DNA: TGTGCCAGCGAGGGGAACACCGGGGAGCTGTTTTTT. This codes for CASEGNTGELFF.

This chain links TRBV20-1 with TRBJ2-3; maybe TRBD2 (5 bases). CDR3 length: 15 residues. CDR1 and CDR2 (germline): DFQATT, SNEGSKA (reference sequence). Trimming cost V 0 bases and J 2 bases, with 12 bases left between them. Written as DNA, the CDR3 is TGCAGTGCTAGAGATAGGCGGGCGACCACAGATACGCAGTATTTT. Translation: CSARDRRATTDTQYF.

This clonotype was counted ten times or more. The J gene is TRBJ2-2, the V gene TRBV12-3 or TRBV12-4; 10 bases are shared with TRBD1. V lost 8 bases and J lost 5; bases outside the gene matches: 5. This CDR3 region has 14 residues. CDR3 bases: TGTGCCAGCCGGACAGGGGGTAGTACCGGGGAGCTGTTTTTT. Translating it yields CASRTGGSTGELFF.

This clonotype occurred a few times. The chain recombines TRBV12-3 or TRBV12-4 with TRBJ1-2; D might be TRBD1 (5 bases). V was pared by 6 bases and J by 8 bases, with 16 bases between. The CDR3 extends over 13 amino acids. This CDR3 reads CASSPRDVEGYTF. CDR3 coding DNA: TGTGCCAGCAGCCCCCGGGACGTAGAAGGCTACACCTTC.

This clonotype was observed at least ten times. The V call is TRBV5-1, the J call TRBJ2-2; D uncertain. V was trimmed by 2 bases and J by 6 bases, leaving 8 bases between them. Germline CDR1 reads SGHRS; CDR2 reads YFSETQ. CDR3 length: 13 amino acids. Here the CDR3 DNA reads TGCGCCAGCAGCTTCACCAGACCCGGGGAGCTGTTTTTT. Translation gives CASSFTRPGELFF.

This clonotype was detected many times. The chain recombines TRBV7-9 with TRBJ1-1, with D perhaps TRBD1 (6 bases). The CDR3 is 16 amino acids. Germline CDR1 SEHNR, CDR2 FQNEAQ (reference sequence). V shed 5 bases and J shed 3 bases, with 19 bases lying between them. DNA for the CDR3: TGTGCCAGCAGCCTACTCCGACCCGGGGGCCACACTGAAGCTTTCTTT. Protein: CASSLLRPGGHTEAFF.

The chain employs TRBV27 and TRBJ2-5, with 9 bases fitting TRBD2. This CDR3 region has 13 residues. Trimming took 5 bases from V and 5 from J; bases not matched to a gene: 3. CDR1 MNHEY and CDR2 SMNVEV come from the germline V gene (reference sequence). DNA of the CDR3: TGTGCCAGCAGTGGAGGACTAGCGGAGACCCAGTACTTC. Its translation is CASSGGLAETQYF.

This clonotype has more than one count but fewer than ten. The chain employs TRBV24-1 and TRBJ2-7, with 9 bases identical to TRBD2. V was clipped by 0 bases and J by 4 bases; unmatched bases: 9. Per germline, CDR1 KGHDR and CDR2 SFDVKD. The CDR3 length is 17 residues. This chain's CDR3 is CATSDLPIAGVVYEQYV. The DNA of the CDR3 is TGTGCCACCAGTGATTTGCCCATAGCGGGAGTTGTATACGAGCAGTACGTC.

This clonotype came up a few times. The chain links TRBV29-1 to TRBJ1-2; D might be TRBD1 (5 bases). The V end was cut by 3 bases, the J end by 4 bases, with 12 bases between. Germline V lookup: CDR1 SQVTM, CDR2 ANQGSEA. The CDR3 runs 13 residues. The CDR3 DNA reads as TGCAGCGTTGACTCCCAGGGAATCTATGGCTACACCTTC. Encoded protein: CSVDSQGIYGYTF.

The chain uses TRBV28 and TRBJ1-2; no clear D. This CDR3 is built from 12 residues. Germline V gene sequence: CDR1 MDHEN, CDR2 SYDVKM. V was trimmed by 6 bases and J by 4 bases, leaving 9 bases between them. The CDR3 sequence: CASSSESYGYTF. The CDR3 coding sequence is TGTGCCAGCAGCTCCGAGAGCTATGGCTACACCTTC.

The chain carries TRBV27 and TRBJ1-2; 8 bases align to TRBD1. This CDR3 comprises 16 residues. J lost 3 bases, V lost 6 bases, and 12 bases had no gene match. Germline assignment: CDR1 MNHEY and CDR2 SMNVEV (reference sequence). The CDR3 coding sequence is TGTGCCAGCAGCGACAGGGGCCTCTCGGGGTACTATGGCTACACCTTC. It encodes CASSDRGLSGYYGYTF.

This clonotype was detected a few times. The chain combines TRBV9 with TRBJ2-7; D is ambiguous. The CDR3 length is 17 residues. The V and J ends lost 0 bases and 3 bases respectively, with 19 bases between them. Per germline, CDR1 SGDLS and CDR2 YYNGEE. The CDR3 spells CASSVVSWARAYYEQYV. The CDR3 bases are TGTGCCAGCAGCGTAGTTAGTTGGGCTAGAGCTTACTACGAGCAGTACGTC.

This clonotype has a handful of counts. This chain links TRBV28 with TRBJ1-6; D ambiguous. V was cut by 0 bases and J by 7 bases, with 10 bases left in between. Germline CDR1 reads MDHEN; CDR2 reads SYDVKM. This CDR3 comprises 15 residues. The CDR3 nucleotides read TGTGCCAGCAGTTTATGGGGCAGGCTGAATTCACCCCTCCACTTT. Translating it yields CASSLWGRLNSPLHF.

The chain recombines TRBV3-1 with TRBJ2-6; 11 bases map to TRBD2. The germline CDR1 and CDR2 sequences are LGHDT and YNNKEL (reference sequence). The CDR3 spans 18 residues. Trimming removed 4 bases from V and 4 bases from J; junction bases left unmatched: 9. The DNA for the CDR3 is TGTGCCAGCAGCCCCTATACTAGCGGGAGATCAGGGGCCAACGTCCTGACTTTC. It yields the protein CASSPYTSGRSGANVLTF.

This clonotype was recorded at least ten times. The J gene is TRBJ2-1, the V gene TRBV28; 14 bases are shared with TRBD2. The CDR3 totals 14 residues. The V and J ends lost 6 bases and 8 bases, in that order; junction bases with no gene match: 3. Germline V lookup: CDR1 MDHEN, CDR2 SYDVKM. In nucleotides, the CDR3 is TGTGCCAGCAGGGGGACTAGCGGGAGTCATGAGCAGTTCTTC. Protein product: CASRGTSGSHEQFF.

The table lists this clonotype with many counts. V usage is TRBV20-1 and J usage is TRBJ2-3; 7 positions agree with TRBD1. Germline V lookup: CDR1 DFQATT, CDR2 SNEGSKA (reference sequence). The CDR3 runs 15 residues. With 4 bases clipped from V and 1 base from J, the junction kept 8 bases outside the gene matches. The CDR3 region is CSAKGQPVGTDTQYF. In DNA form, the CDR3 reads TGCAGTGCTAAGGGACAGCCGGTGGGCACAGATACGCAGTATTTT.

This clonotype was counted only a few times. The J gene is TRBJ2-1, the V gene TRBV19; possible D gene TRBD2, 6 bases. The germline gives CDR1 LNHDA, CDR2 SQIVND (reference sequence). The length of the CDR3 is 12 residues. V lost 6 bases to trimming and J lost 10 bases, with 13 bases between them. The CDR3 reads CASSPGAGEQFF. The CDR3, as DNA: TGTGCCAGTAGCCCCGGGGCGGGAGAGCAGTTCTTC.

There are many counts of this clonotype. V usage is TRBV6-2 or TRBV6-3 and J usage is TRBJ1-5; TRBD1 aligns across 10 bases. The CDR3 has 18 residues. V shed 4 bases and J 2 bases; nucleotides not matched to a gene: 11. CDR1 is MNHEY and CDR2 is SVGEGT in the germline V gene. The CDR3 sequence is CASSSLTGGPWGNQPQHF. CDR3 in DNA: TGTGCCAGCAGTTCACTGACAGGGGGCCCGTGGGGCAATCAGCCCCAGCATTTT.

In its sample, this clonotype was seen once. This chain joins TRBV7-9 and TRBJ1-1, with a possible D match to TRBD1 (5 bases). V was shortened by 1 base and J by 3 bases, with 12 bases between the two germline ends. Germline values: CDR1 SEHNR, CDR2 FQNEAQ (reference sequence). The CDR3 runs to 15 residues. The chain's CDR3 is CASSLGDAVYTEAFF. The CDR3, as DNA: TGTGCCAGCAGCTTAGGGGACGCTGTGTACACTGAAGCTTTCTTT.

This clonotype appeared many times. The CDR3 is CAWSPLAGANKYGELFF. The CDR3, as DNA: TGTGCCTGGAGTCCACTAGCGGGAGCCAACAAATACGGGGAGCTGTTTTTT. The chain recombines TRBV30 with TRBJ2-2; the match to TRBD2 covers 11 bases. CDR1 is GTSNPN and CDR2 is SVGIG in the germline V gene (reference sequence). The CDR3 is made up of 17 amino acids. The V gene end was trimmed by 2 bases and the J gene end by 7 bases; junction bases not matched to a gene: 12.

The gene calls are TRBV27 and TRBJ2-5; 9 bases map to TRBD2. J was trimmed by 7 bases and V by 5 bases; bases with no gene match: 11. The CDR3 has 15 residues. Germline CDR1 and CDR2: MNHEY and SMNVEV (reference sequence). This chain's CDR3 is CASSALAGAFGTQYF. In DNA form, the CDR3 reads TGTGCCAGCAGTGCTTTAGCGGGAGCCTTTGGGACCCAGTACTTC.

This clonotype occurred a few times. The chain employs TRBV20-1 and TRBJ2-7; 14 bases are a match to TRBD2. The CDR3 spans 15 residues. Germline values: CDR1 DFQATT, CDR2 SNEGSKA (reference sequence). V gave up 6 bases and J gave up 0 bases; unmatched junction bases: 4. The CDR3 DNA is TGCAGTGCAGCTGGGACTAGCGGGAGCTCCTACGAGCAGTACGTC. Translating gives CSAAGTSGSSYEQYV.

This clonotype was counted between two and nine times. The rearrangement uses TRBV28 and TRBJ2-3; tentatively, D is TRBD2 (7 bases). Germline lookup yields CDR1 MDHEN and CDR2 SYDVKM. The CDR3 contains 16 residues. V dropped 3 bases and J dropped 6 bases, with 19 bases sitting between them. The CDR3 loop is CASSFPGGLGMDTQYF. CDR3 bases: TGTGCCAGCAGTTTCCCCGGGGGGCTAGGTATGGATACGCAGTATTTT. Using reference TRBV28 and TRBJ2-3 for the parts outside the CDR3, the full variable domain is DVKVTQSSRYLVKRTGEKVFLECVQDMDHENMFWYRQDPGLGLRLIYFSYDVKMKEKGDIPEGYSVSREKKERFSLILESASTNQTSMYLCASSFPGGLGMDTQYFGPGTRLTVL.

This clonotype came up a few times. V is TRBV21-1 and J is TRBJ2-7; TRBD1 was called by the table and not checked on the DNA. TRBV21-1 is a pseudogene. This CDR3 has 14 residues. CDR3 bases: TGTGCCCCTGCGTCGCGGGGGACCTTCTACGAGCAGTACTTC. As protein: CAPASRGTFYEQYF.

This clonotype counts as medium-sized. DNA of the CDR3: TGTGCCAGCAGCCAAGATGCCTATGGCTACACCTTC. Residues: CASSQDAYGYTF. J is TRBJ1-2 and V is TRBV4-2; D is uncertain. Germline V lookup: CDR1 LGHNA, CDR2 YNFKEQ. CDR3 length: 12 residues. V was shortened by 0 bases and J by 4 bases, with 3 bases between the two germline ends.

This clonotype was seen a few times. The rearrangement joins TRBV7-2 to TRBJ1-2; D is unresolved. The ends were cut back, 2 bases at V and 0 bases at J, with 7 bases in the middle. The CDR3 is 14 residues long. Germline V gives CDR1 SGHTA, CDR2 FQGNSA. The CDR3 reads CASSLTSANYGYTF. As DNA, the CDR3 is TGTGCCAGCAGCTTAACGTCAGCTAACTATGGCTACACCTTC.

This clonotype has just a few counts. This chain links TRBV3-1 with TRBJ2-7, with D unclear. Germline V gives CDR1 LGHDT, CDR2 YNNKEL (reference sequence). V lost 2 bases and J 3 bases, leaving 8 bases between the germline ends. This CDR3 is 13 amino acids long. The CDR3, as DNA: TGTGCCAGCAGCCAACATTTTAACTACGAGCAGTACTTC. Amino acids: CASSQHFNYEQYF.

This clonotype was seen repeatedly, ten times or more. The V call is TRBV5-1, the J call TRBJ1-3, with 8 positions matching TRBD1. V shed 2 bases, J shed 0 bases, and the junction held 4 bases outside the gene matches. Germline V CDR1 and CDR2: SGHRS, YFSETQ. This CDR3 is built from 16 residues. The CDR3 loop is CASSFGGQDSGNTIYF. The DNA for the CDR3 is TGCGCCAGCAGCTTTGGGGGACAGGACTCTGGAAACACCATATATTTT.

This clonotype was observed a few times. The chain combines TRBV9 with TRBJ2-3; 10 bases map to TRBD2. Trimming removed 5 bases from V and 4 bases from J; junction bases left unmatched: 7. The CDR3 totals 15 residues. Germline V gives CDR1 SGDLS, CDR2 YYNGEE. CDR3 in amino acids: CASSRLAGVPDTQYF. For the CDR3, the DNA is TGTGCCAGCAGTAGGCTAGCGGGAGTTCCAGATACGCAGTATTTT.

The chain recombines TRBV7-8 with TRBJ2-6; D perhaps matches TRBD2 (8 bases). Germline CDR1 reads SGHVS; CDR2 reads FQNEAQ. CDR3 length equals 18 residues. The V end was cut by 5 bases, the J end by 2 bases, with 19 bases between. CDR3 coding DNA: TGTGCCAGCAGCAGAACTAGCGGAGGGGGCCCTGGGGCCAACGTCCTGACTTTC. It translates to CASSRTSGGGPGANVLTF.

This sequence joins TRBV19 and TRBJ1-5, with D hard to call. Per the germline V gene, CDR1 is LNHDA and CDR2 is SQIVND (reference sequence). V was clipped by 7 bases and J by 0 bases, with 19 bases between them. This CDR3 region has 17 residues. CDR3 nucleotides: TGTGCCAGTAATGGGTGGGCCAGGAGTTATAGCAATCAGCCCCAGCATTTT. It translates to CASNGWARSYSNQPQHF.

This clonotype has a count of ten or more. V and J are TRBV7-3 and TRBJ2-3; TRBD1 matches 7 bases. J was trimmed by 4 bases and V by 0 bases; bases with no gene match: 7. Germline CDR1 is SGHTA and CDR2 is FQGTGA. The CDR3 is 16 amino acids. CDR3 region: CASSLTGGHRPDTQYF. The CDR3 DNA reads TGTGCCAGCAGCTTAACAGGGGGCCACAGACCAGATACGCAGTATTTT.